Described below is a single TCR beta chain sequence and its context. Its antigen specificity is not known. Library preparation was by the immunoSEQ multiplex PCR assay. For the multiplex PCR, a mixture combining 60 forward primers for TCR Vbeta segments and 13 reverse primers for TCR Jbeta segments was used. The CDR3 region of rearranged TCR beta genes was amplified from genomic DNA by a multiplex PCR assay. On the Illumina HiSeq System, the amplified TCR beta libraries were sequenced as 87-base-pair reads. The authors' analysis ran thus. Across the roughly 640 repertoires, a later analysis counted 60 million to 90 million unique TCR beta chains, around 11 million of which were shared by at least two donors. A nearest-neighbor algorithm error-corrected the raw reads and collapsed the reads into unique sequences, merging closely related sequences to remove PCR and sequencing errors. CDR3 sequences were aligned to IMGT reference sequences to assign V, D and J gene segments. For a sequence to be retained, at least a six-nucleotide match to both a V gene segment and a J gene segment was required. A rearrangement was called productive if the CDR3 had no stop codons and remained in frame with V and J, and every other rearrangement was called non-productive. Following IMGT convention, CDR3 was defined as the stretch from the second conserved V-encoded cysteine to the conserved J-encoded phenylalanine. Sequences without an unambiguous match to a single V gene segment were excluded from the earlier analysis of a few hundred of the donors. An earlier analysis of under 750 of the donors called V segments functional above 56.7% productive rearrangements and segregating when the between-donor standard deviation exceeded 5%. A statistical classification framework was built for diagnosing cytomegalovirus status from the catalog of TCR beta chain sequences. V and J gene assignment, in a later analysis, came from comparing TCR nucleotide sequences with IMGT/GENE-DB human TR gene sequences. In a later analysis, CDR3 sequences and most-parsimonious VDJ recombination scenarios were assigned using the TCRdist pipeline. In a later analysis, each TCR beta chain was defined by its CDR3 amino acid sequence together with its V-gene family, and reads lacking a unique V-gene family were excluded. As a way to deal with suspected cross-contamination and a sequencing artifact, a later analysis dropped 500 to 700 nucleotide sequences that were highly shared and had low generation probability. In a later analysis, a clonal expansion index for each public chain was calculated from normalized within-repertoire ranks of inferred template counts. In a later analysis, generation probabilities were computed with a VDJ recombination model fitted to out-of-frame rearrangements, and the resulting probabilities were checked against IGoR. Hypergeometric tests were used in a later analysis to score TCR-TCR, TCR-HLA and TCR-CMV co-occurrence, with a repertoire-size bias correction applied to the TCR pairs. False discovery rates were estimated in a later analysis by permuting HLA or CMV assignments 20 times. In a later analysis, co-occurring TCRs were grouped with DBSCAN, and TCRdist sequence similarity was added when clustering was performed within HLA-allele-positive subsets. Repertoires with fewer than 30,000 or more than 120,000 public chains were left out of co-occurrence clustering, as were about five repertoires with anomalous nucleotide sharing. Imported from immuneACCESS, the table was reduced by TCRdb to in-frame sequences with V and J called. These copies leave out some clones; in studies compared against another copy, an unresolved V gene accounts for under half, and the cause of the remainder is not known. V and J calls and clone size are copied from that table; D and trimming were computed from the DNA. The sample's clone listing holds approximately 120,000 clones. The top ten hold around 2.7% of the sample.

V trim: 1 base; J trim: 7 bases; unmatched bases: 6. From the cysteine up to the phenylalanine, the CDR3 has a length of 16 residues. Only the CDR3 part of the read is kept: 48 bases, read in frame from the first base. The germline V gene yields SGHTA for CDR1 and FQGNSA for CDR2. The data are from a study of cytomegalovirus exposure and HLA in healthy donors (dated by TCRdb to 2016 to 2017). Looking at the study overall: In an earlier analysis of approximately 640 of the donors, approximately 260 Gb of sequence data and 117 million unique TCR beta sequences from 150 million to 200 million T cells were reported. All discovery cohort repertoires had been generated using a single sequencing platform. The study aimed to test whether cataloging public T cell receptors could reveal signatures of past pathogen exposure. The number of typed donors differed by locus: about 620-640 for A, B, C, DRB1 and DQB1; approximately 520 for DQA1; 606 for DPA1; and 400 to 480 for DPB1. An early release covering over 500 HLA-typed donors comprised about 300 gigabases of sequencing data and 65 million to 100 million unique TCR sequences. To predict cytomegalovirus infection status, the study combined high-throughput TCR immunosequencing, statistical association of individual TCRs with disease status, and machine learning. The T cell repertoires of under 750 subjects were profiled by immunosequencing and related to cytomegalovirus serostatus. In the later analysis, no new phenotypic data were used to find candidate immune exposures; instead, reliance was placed on TCR beta sequences and their occurrence across donors. In addition to the first cohort of 666 subjects, a separate validation cohort of approximately 130 different subjects was used. About five DR-DQ haplotypes were handled as single units for association and clustering, since linkage in the cohort was strong. On average, 235,054 unique TCR beta nucleotide sequences were sequenced per donor among several hundred genotyped donors of the cohort, with 15% to 20% of those sequences being non-productive. A later analysis re-analyzed previously published TCR beta repertoires from 666 donors and added high-resolution HLA genotyping to study TCR occurrence patterns. Donor age, sex, ethnicity and CMV serostatus were compiled together with the repertoire data. Both class I and class II loci were covered by HLA typing, at four-digit resolution. Of the 350 to 400 genotyped donors, approximately 83% fell in the genetic ancestry cluster associated with self-reported Caucasian donors. A later genetic analysis used genome-wide SNP genotypes for about three fifths of the 666 donors, treating that subset as a discovery cohort. To decide whether each TCR beta V gene segment behaved as functional or pseudogenic, an earlier analysis of some 570 of the donors relied on high-throughput TCR beta sequencing. Overall study results and their limits: When HLA alleles, especially DR and DQ, strongly co-occurred, attributing TCR associations to individual alleles was difficult. In a later analysis, 16,951 TCR beta sequences were associated with specific HLA alleles at a false discovery rate of 0.05. Linkage disequilibrium might explain the correlated functional status among segregating V segments, but an unknown experimental factor could not be ruled out. A total of around 150 TCR beta chains were listed by the study as associated with cytomegalovirus. The only immune exposure information available for the cohort was CMV serostatus. In a later analysis, HLA-associated TCR beta chains were found to be more clonally expanded and to have lower generation probabilities than equally common non-associated chains. According to the authors, the approach could potentially be generalized to other disease states and immunological phenotypes. In a later analysis, most CMV-associated TCR beta chains were found to appear HLA-restricted, with HLA associations seemingly driven largely by CMV exposure. Because the 87-base-pair reads could not distinguish some IMGT-functional V segments, including TRBV6-2 and TRBV6-3, those segments were excluded. A later genetic analysis associated a missense DCLRE1C variant with V-gene and J-gene trimming of TCR beta chains, and an independent cohort replicated the association. Across donors, most TCR sequences were observed very rarely, whereas some public TCRs were present in many individuals. The classifier was reported to diagnose cytomegalovirus status with high specificity and sensitivity in both the original cohort and the validation cohort. In a later analysis, TCR association rates were found to vary across HLA loci, with the most associated TCRs seen for DRB1 alleles and the fewest for HLA-C alleles. In a later genetic analysis, fewer N-insertions in productive TCRs were reported among donors in an Asian-associated ancestry cluster than the roughly 700-donor mean. Because HLA typing was unavailable for some donors at each locus, only the typed subset was used in association tests. The earlier analysis of 450 to 700 of the donors excluded 15 to 20 rarely observed V segments, including chromosome 9 orphons, because counts were too low. In a later analysis, several top co-occurrence clusters were reported to appear linked to parvovirus B19, influenza, CMV and Epstein-Barr virus. Only TCR beta chains were sequenced in this cohort, and the absence of alpha or paired-chain data limited detectable features. A few of the identified cytomegalovirus-associated TCR beta chains were confirmed in vitro to be specific for cytomegalovirus antigens. Sequencing depth was assumed to be roughly uniform across donors in the presence/absence analyses, though that assumption may not hold. A further reported finding was that TCR beta sequences accurately predicted the HLA-A and HLA-B alleles for most subjects in the first cohort. A group of highly shared sequence variants was considered likely to be a technical artifact of the sequencing pipeline. In an earlier analysis of approximately 590 of the donors, most TCR beta V segments were observed in productive rearrangements about 87% or about 30% of the time, broadly matching IMGT annotations.

The cohort was made up of 650 to 700 healthy bone marrow donors. At the time of sampling, all cohort members were nominally healthy, though unrecorded immune exposures were likely present. The donor was CMV seronegative and was included in the group of a few hundred seronegative cohort members. A peripheral blood sample was provided by each donor, and peripheral blood mononuclear cells were used for TCR beta sequencing. Genomic DNA was extracted from the blood cell samples with the Qiagen DNeasy Blood Extraction Kit. The chain uses TRBV7-2 and TRBJ2-4; the central 11 bases match TRBD2. This TCR was sampled from a man in his thirties or forties in good health and CMV-seronegative. Sequencing was performed on PBMCs. The DNA sequence reads TGTGCCAGCAGCTTAGTAACGGCTAGCGGGAGGAACATTCAGTACTTC. The encoded protein is CASSLVTASGRNIQYF.